Reported below is one T cell receptor (beta chain). Antigen: not known. This entry is derived from a study of T cell responses to AZD1222 COVID-19 vaccine. About the study: Doses given second, at about 4 or about 12 weeks, were pooled.

Method: immunoSEQ multiplex PCR; TCRdb's copy keeps in-frame clones and lacks some. The table lists more than 95,000 clones, roughly nine tenths of them singletons. Study findings and constraints: Donors were mostly white British, more females; clonal diversity possibly underestimated.

The CDR3 extends over 14 amino acids. The V end lost 0 bases, the J end lost 2 bases, and 7 bases lay between the germline ends. CDR1 and CDR2 (germline): MNHEY, SMNVEV (reference sequence). The starting material was peripheral blood, obtained on day 0 of AZD1222 vaccination. V is TRBV27 and J is TRBJ1-1; D ambiguous. This clonotype was obtained from an adult in good health. The CDR3 DNA reads as TGTGCCAGCAGTTTATCCCCGGGAAACACTGAAGCTTTCTTT. Encoded protein: CASSLSPGNTEAFF.